The 17 T cell receptor beta chains in this list originate from one sample, sequenced in a study of shared clonotypes between healthy human individuals. Assay used: immunoSEQ multiplex PCR; TCRdb lists only in-frame clones, some missing. The data show over 1.5 million clones, 95% to 99% seen once. The sample was naive CD4+ T cells sorted from blood. The subset is: CD45RA+ positively selected. The receptors were gathered from a man aged 30 to 45 in good health.

CDR3 DNA: TGTGCCAGCAGCCAGCAGGGAGGATCTGAAGCTTTCTTT. Protein product: CASSQQGGSEAFF. The rearrangement links TRBV14 to TRBJ1-1; D is possibly TRBD1 (5 bases). The V and J ends lost 3 bases and 6 bases respectively, with 11 bases between them. The CDR3 is 13 residues long. CDR1 SGHDN and CDR2 FVKESK come from the germline V gene. The full variable domain, in which reference TRBV14 and TRBJ1-1 provide the parts outside the CDR3, is EAGVTQFPSHSVIEKGQTVTLRCDPISGHDNLYWYRRVMGKEIKFLLHFVKESKQDESGMPNNRFLAERTGGTYSTLKVQPAELEDSGVYFCASSQQGGSEAFFGQGTRLTVV.

Regarding this clone: The same CDR3 can be traced to other DNA sequences in this sample. V gene TRBV6-1 combines with J gene TRBJ2-1; D is unresolved. Trimming removed 2 bases from V and 0 bases from J, with 8 bases in between. This CDR3 region has 15 residues. Germline CDR1 reads MNHNS; CDR2 reads SASEGT. The CDR3 region has the DNA TGTGCCAGCAGTGAAAGGCTGAGCTCCTACAATGAGCAGTTCTTC. Its translation is CASSERLSSYNEQFF.

On this clone: This specimen includes other DNA sequences encoding the same CDR3. The chain recombines TRBV20-1 with TRBJ1-1; perhaps TRBD1 as D (5 bases). The V end lost 6 bases, the J end lost 6 bases, and 11 bases lay between the germline ends. The CDR3 totals 11 residues. Per germline, CDR1 DFQATT and CDR2 SNEGSKA (reference sequence). CDR3 bases: TGCAGTGCCAGGGATCTCCCTGAAGCTTTCTTT. It codes for CSARDLPEAFF.

The rearrangement joins TRBV28 to TRBJ1-4; D is unclear. The CDR3 has 14 residues. Trimming removed 8 bases from V and 8 bases from J, with 18 bases in between. CDR1 and CDR2 from the germline V gene are MDHEN and SYDVKM. CDR3 in amino acids: CASYRTPLREKLFF. The CDR3, as DNA: TGTGCCAGCTATAGGACCCCGTTACGAGAAAAACTGTTTTTT.

The chain recombines TRBV28 with TRBJ2-2; 7 positions agree with TRBD2. The trim removed 3 bases at V and 6 bases at J, leaving 4 bases unmatched. The CDR3 has 14 residues. Germline CDR1 MDHEN, CDR2 SYDVKM. The CDR3, as DNA: TGTGCCAGCAGTTTGTATGGACTAGCCGGGGAGCTGTTTTTT. Its translation: CASSLYGLAGELFF.

The chain is built from TRBV28 and TRBJ2-5; no firm D call. This CDR3 has 13 amino acids. The germline V gene has CDR1 MDHEN and CDR2 SYDVKM. Trimming cost V 3 bases and J 1 base, with 6 bases left between them. The CDR3 loop is CASSFWAQETQYF. The CDR3 DNA reads TGTGCCAGCAGTTTCTGGGCCCAAGAGACCCAGTACTTC.

This chain uses TRBV29-1 with TRBJ2-2; D uncertain. The CDR3 runs to 12 residues. From germline, CDR1 is SQVTM and CDR2 ANQGSEA. The V end lost 4 bases, the J end lost 2 bases, and 5 bases lay between the germline ends. The CDR3 coding sequence is TGCAGCGTTGCCCCAAACACCGGGGAGCTGTTTTTT. This sequence encodes CSVAPNTGELFF.

In regard to this clone: This sample includes further DNA sequences coding for the same CDR3. The chain uses TRBV19 and TRBJ2-1; D might be TRBD2 (5 bases). The CDR3 sequence is 15 residues long. The V gene lost 3 bases and the J gene lost 0 bases, with 9 bases spanning the gap. The germline V gene has CDR1 LNHDA and CDR2 SQIVND (reference sequence). The CDR3 here is CASSMAGSSYNEQFF. CDR3 nucleotides: TGTGCCAGTAGTATGGCGGGCTCCTCCTACAATGAGCAGTTCTTC. Drawing the rest from reference TRBV19 and TRBJ2-1, the complete variable domain is DGGITQSPKYLFRKEGQNVTLSCEQNLNHDAMYWYRQDPGQGLRLIYYSQIVNDFQKGDIAEGYSVSREKKESFPLTVTSAQKNPTAFYLCASSMAGSSYNEQFFGPGTRLTVL.

The CDR3 coding sequence is TGCGCCAGCAGCGCGGACCCAGCCGGGCAACAGCCCCAGCATTTT. It translates to CASSADPAGQQPQHF. The chain carries TRBV5-1 and TRBJ1-5; D not certain. With 4 bases removed from V and 7 bases from J, the gap between germline ends came to 18 bases. Germline lookup yields CDR1 SGHRS and CDR2 YFSETQ. The length of the CDR3 is 15 residues.

The V call is TRBV28, the J call TRBJ1-4, with a tentative D call TRBD1 (5 bases). Deletions cut 4 bases from V and 6 bases from J, with 12 bases between. Germline CDR1 reads MDHEN; CDR2 reads SYDVKM. The CDR3 consists of 14 residues. CDR3 DNA: TGTGCCAGCAGTTCCGGGGCGAGGGATGAAAAACTGTTTTTT. Its protein is CASSSGARDEKLFF.

V and J are TRBV28 and TRBJ2-7; D gene ambiguous. V was cut by 6 bases and J by 2 bases, with 8 bases left in between. There are 12 residues in the CDR3. Germline loops: CDR1 MDHEN, CDR2 SYDVKM. The CDR3 nucleotides read TGTGCCAGCAGGTCAGGTACCTACGAGCAGTACTTC. Translating gives CASRSGTYEQYF.

The rearrangement joins TRBV4-3 to TRBJ2-1; D unclear. The CDR3 loop spans 15 amino acids. V lost 2 bases and J 5 bases, leaving 13 bases between the germline ends. Germline-derived CDR1 and CDR2 are LGHNA and YSLEER. The chain's CDR3 is CASSQSVGPNNEQFF. CDR3 bases: TGCGCCAGCAGCCAAAGTGTTGGGCCGAACAATGAGCAGTTCTTC.

The chain combines TRBV5-1 with TRBJ2-1; a weak D match, TRBD2 (6 bases). The CDR3 loop spans 15 amino acids. Germline V lookup: CDR1 SGHRS, CDR2 YFSETQ. The ends were cut back, 0 bases at V and 9 bases at J, with 16 bases in the middle. CDR3 in amino acids: CASSLAIGGEGEQFF. As DNA, the CDR3 is TGCGCCAGCAGCTTGGCTATCGGGGGAGAAGGTGAGCAGTTCTTC.

This clone appeared a single time. The chain employs TRBV23-1 and TRBJ1-5; no clear D. Being an ORF, TRBV23-1 has a function that is uncertain. Trimming took off 2 bases at V and 0 bases at J, with 11 bases between the two ends. CDR3 length: 16 residues. The CDR3 here is CASSQQTPYSNQPQHF. CDR3 DNA: TGCGCCAGCAGTCAACAAACACCCTATAGCAATCAGCCCCAGCATTTT.

The V and J genes are TRBV11-2 and TRBJ2-7; D call uncertain. CDR3 length: 14 residues. Trimming took 3 bases from V and 2 from J, leaving 11 bases between them. Germline CDR1 is SGHAT and CDR2 is FQNNGV. The CDR3 loop is CASSLQALTYEQYF. The CDR3 DNA reads TGTGCCAGCAGCTTGCAGGCCCTTACCTACGAGCAGTACTTC. Together with reference TRBV11-2 and TRBJ2-7, the CDR3 gives the full variable domain: EAGVAQSPRYKIIEKRQSVAFWCNPISGHATLYWYQQILGQGPKLLIQFQNNGVVDDSQLPKDRFSAERLKGVDSTLKIQPAKLEDSAVYLCASSLQALTYEQYFGPGTRLTVT.

The J gene is TRBJ2-5, the V gene TRBV28, with unresolved D. V was clipped by 10 bases and J by 6 bases, with 18 bases between them. CDR1 is MDHEN and CDR2 is SYDVKM in the germline V gene. This CDR3 is 13 amino acids long. The CDR3 protein is CAKLLLPGQTQYF. The CDR3 DNA follows: TGTGCCAAGTTGTTACTCCCCGGTCAGACCCAGTACTTC.

The V and J genes are TRBV30 and TRBJ1-1; 9 bases map to TRBD1. Germline V gene data show CDR1 as GTSNPN and CDR2 as SVGIG (reference sequence). The length of the CDR3 is 12 residues. V lost 3 bases to trimming and J lost 10 bases; unmatched junction nucleotides: 6. CDR3 loop: CAWSGTGRRAFF. CDR3 sequence (DNA): TGTGCCTGGAGCGGGACAGGGAGGAGAGCTTTCTTT.